Listed below are T cell receptor beta chains from one sample, sequenced in a study of sequential checkpoint blockade in melanoma. The table came from immunoSEQ multiplex PCR; TCRdb's copy has only in-frame clones and leaves some out. The sample shows roughly 5,100 clones, approximately 71% of them seen only once. The input for sequencing was CD8+ T cells sorted from blood (inferred from file names), taken from a patient given nivolumab and ipilimumab in sequence. These receptors all come from a human patient with melanoma. Some clones in this sample may be carry-over from other donors' samples. Both conserved end residues are part of each CDR3. The D gene is left open where the match is weak. A clone size is listed for some rows: how often the clone was seen (once, few, many), or a class if it is expanded.

clone_size | d_call | j_call | v_call | cdr3_aa | cdr3_nt
- | TRBD1 | TRBJ2-7 | TRBV4-3 | CASSPTPGQVSYEQYF | TGCGCCAGCAGCCCAACTCCGGGACAGGTTTCTTACGAGCAGTACTTC
- | TRBD1 | TRBJ1-6 | TRBV4-3 | CASSPGTGRNSPLHF | TGCGCCAGCAGCCCCGGGACAGGCCGGAATTCACCCCTCCACTTT
- | - | TRBJ1-5 | TRBV4-2 | CASGEGGLAQHF | TGTGCCAGCGGGGAGGGCGGATTGGCCCAGCATTTT
few | - | TRBJ1-3 | TRBV7-9 | CASSQRYGGRTGNTIYF | TGCGCCAGCAGCCAACGGTACGGAGGCAGGACTGGAAACACCATATATTTT
once | - | TRBJ2-7 | TRBV29-1 | CSVRGDSYPYEQYF | TGCAGCGTCCGCGGGGACAGCTACCCCTACGAGCAGTACTTC
- | TRBD1 | TRBJ1-5 | TRBV5-1 | CASSSTGHGQPQHF | TGCGCCAGCAGCTCGACAGGGCACGGTCAGCCCCAGCATTTT
- | - | TRBJ2-7 | TRBV7-7 | CASSLHDGANEQYF | TGTGCCAGCAGCCTCCACGATGGGGCCAACGAGCAGTACTTC
- | - | TRBJ1-2 | TRBV10-3 | CAIRGGYGYTF | TGTGCCATCAGGGGGGGATATGGCTACACCTTC
- | - | TRBJ2-5 | TRBV6-5 | CASSYTRRETQYF | TGTGCCAGCAGTTACACCCGCCGGGAGACCCAGTACTTC
- | TRBD1 | TRBJ1-4 | TRBV5-4 | CASGTYRGHATNEKLFF | TGTGCCAGCGGGACTTACAGGGGCCATGCAACTAATGAAAAACTGTTTTTT
- | - | TRBJ2-5 | TRBV28 | CASSLEQGIETQYF | TGTGCCAGCAGTCTAGAACAGGGTATAGAGACCCAGTACTTC
once | - | TRBJ2-5 | TRBV10-3 | CAIRTDSTNQETQYF | TGTGCCATCAGGACAGATTCTACCAACCAAGAGACCCAGTACTTC
- | - | TRBJ2-7 | TRBV6-5 | CASRDLTYEQYF | TGTGCCAGCCGGGATCTCACCTACGAGCAGTACTTC
- | TRBD2 | TRBJ2-5 | TRBV5-1 | CASSWTSGGPETQYF | TGCGCCAGCAGCTGGACTAGCGGGGGACCTGAGACCCAGTACTTC
- | TRBD2 | TRBJ2-3 | TRBV7-7 | CASSLGAVGTTRLDTQYF | TGTGCTAGCAGCTTGGGCGCTGTGGGGACTACCCGCCTGGATACGCAGTATTTT
- | - | TRBJ1-1 | TRBV4-3 | CASRPGVLDTEAFF | TGCGCCAGCAGACCAGGGGTATTGGACACTGAAGCTTTCTTT
- | TRBD1 | TRBJ2-7 | TRBV28 | CASSFPDRVPYEQYF | TGTGCCAGCAGTTTCCCTGACAGGGTCCCCTACGAGCAGTACTTC